Each of the 18 T cell receptor beta chains below was sequenced from the same sample in a study of blood T cell repertoires in COVID-19. Profiled with immunoSEQ multiplex PCR; TCRdb holds only in-frame clones, not every one. The sample carries about 39,000 clones, roughly 84% recorded once. The sample comprised peripheral blood. The receptor source for this set is a man in his fifties with active or convalescent COVID-19.

This chain joins TRBV7-2 and TRBJ1-3; no clear D. The CDR3 is made up of 16 amino acids. Germline CDR1 reads SGHTA; CDR2 reads FQGNSA. Trimming removed 1 base at V and 0 bases at J, with 10 bases between. The CDR3 region is CASSLVQASSGNTIYF. The CDR3 region has the DNA TGTGCCAGCAGCTTAGTTCAGGCCAGCTCTGGAAACACCATATATTTT.

The chain is built from TRBV3-1 (or the pseudogene TRBV3-2) and TRBJ1-3, with D unresolved. V dropped 2 bases and J dropped 3 bases, with 8 bases sitting between them. The CDR3 length is 14 residues. Germline values: CDR1 LGHDT, CDR2 YNNKEL (reference sequence). CDR3 sequence reads: CASSQSSRGNTIYF. As DNA, the CDR3 is TGTGCCAGCAGCCAATCGTCTCGTGGAAACACCATATATTTT.

The chain has TRBV5-5 and TRBJ2-1, with TRBD2 matching 11 bases. Germline assignment: CDR1 SGHKS and CDR2 YYEKEE (reference sequence). J gave up 0 bases and V 2 bases, and 7 bases lay outside the gene matches. There are 18 residues in the CDR3. This chain's CDR3 is CASSLLAGAVDSYNEQFF. CDR3 bases: TGTGCCAGCAGCTTACTAGCGGGGGCCGTAGACTCCTACAATGAGCAGTTCTTC. Filled out from reference TRBV5-5 and TRBJ2-1, the complete variable domain reads DAGVTQSPTHLIKTRGQQVTLRCSPISGHKSVSWYQQVLGQGPQFIFQYYEKEERGRGNFPDRFSARQFPNYSSELNVNALLLGDSALYLCASSLLAGAVDSYNEQFFGPGTRLTVL.

This chain connects TRBV11-2 to TRBJ2-7, with D possibly being TRBD2 (6 bases). The CDR3 has 14 residues. CDR1 is SGHAT and CDR2 is FQNNGV in the germline V gene. Trimming cost V 3 bases and J 2 bases, with 11 bases left between them. The CDR3 loop is CASSLGGFPYEQYF. In nucleotides, the CDR3 is TGTGCCAGCAGCTTGGGAGGATTTCCCTACGAGCAGTACTTC.

The chain couples TRBV6-2 or TRBV6-3 to TRBJ1-6; weak D call: TRBD1 (5 bases). The CDR3 sequence is 15 residues long. V lost 5 bases and J lost 10, with 18 bases in between. Looked up from germline, CDR1 is MNHEY and CDR2 is SVGEGT. The CDR3 nucleotides read TGTGCCAGCAGTAACGACGACAGACGCAACTCACCCCTCCACTTT. This encodes CASSNDDRRNSPLHF.

This chain joins TRBV29-1 and TRBJ2-5, with D possibly being TRBD1 (5 bases). This CDR3 has 12 residues. Germline CDR1 reads SQVTM; CDR2 reads ANQGSEA. V gave up 5 bases and J gave up 5 bases, with 12 bases separating them. The CDR3 region is CSVQGLAETQYF. Written as DNA, the CDR3 is TGCAGCGTTCAGGGTTTGGCGGAGACCCAGTACTTC.

J is TRBJ2-7 and V is TRBV6-5; D gene ambiguous. The germline V and J ends were trimmed by 7 bases and 0 bases, with 13 bases remaining between them. There are 14 residues in the CDR3. In germline, CDR1 is MNHEY, CDR2 SVGAGI. As DNA, the CDR3 is TGTGCCAGCATCCCCCCGCACTCCTCCTACGAGCAGTACTTC. Its protein product is CASIPPHSSYEQYF.

V gene TRBV9 combines with J gene TRBJ2-2; 7 bases align to TRBD2. CDR3 length: 16 residues. CDR1 and CDR2 from the germline V gene are SGDLS and YYNGEE. J lost 2 bases, V lost 5 bases, and 9 bases had no gene match. The CDR3 loop reads CASSRKAGLNTGELFF. CDR3 DNA sequence: TGTGCCAGCAGTCGAAAAGCGGGGCTAAACACCGGGGAGCTGTTTTTT.

The gene calls are TRBV6-5 and TRBJ1-6; D is possibly TRBD1 (6 bases). The CDR3 loop spans 14 amino acids. Between the trimmed V and J ends, which lost 6 bases and 5 bases, there was a span of 11 bases. Germline CDR1 MNHEY, CDR2 SVGAGI. CDR3 in amino acids: CASSPGQNNSPLHF. The DNA for the CDR3 is TGTGCCAGCAGCCCCGGACAGAATAATTCACCCCTCCACTTT.

This sequence joins TRBV19 and TRBJ1-4; TRBD1 is a possible D gene (5 bases). Germline CDR1 LNHDA, CDR2 SQIVND (reference sequence). Trimming shortened V by 6 bases and J by 8 bases, and 16 bases separated the two germline ends. The CDR3 covers 14 residues. Here the CDR3 reads CASRPRGFQEKLFF. The DNA for the CDR3 is TGTGCCAGTAGGCCTCGGGGGTTTCAAGAAAAACTGTTTTTT. Supplemented by reference TRBV19 and TRBJ1-4, the full variable domain reads DGGITQSPKYLFRKEGQNVTLSCEQNLNHDAMYWYRQDPGQGLRLIYYSQIVNDFQKGDIAEGYSVSREKKESFPLTVTSAQKNPTAFYLCASRPRGFQEKLFFGSGTQLSVL.

The gene calls are TRBV5-6 and TRBJ1-2, with D possibly matching TRBD1 (5 bases). The CDR3 is 14 residues long. V shed 0 bases and J shed 4 bases, with 10 bases lying between them. Germline CDR1 reads SGHDT; CDR2 reads YYEEEE. The CDR3 loop reads CASSLEGPGYGYTF. The CDR3 region has the DNA TGTGCCAGCAGCTTGGAGGGGCCAGGCTATGGCTACACCTTC.

The chain employs TRBV5-1 and TRBJ2-2; TRBD1 might be the D (5 bases). V lost 2 bases to trimming and J lost 0 bases, with 8 bases between them. Germline values: CDR1 SGHRS, CDR2 YFSETQ. This CDR3 spans 15 amino acids. The CDR3 nucleotides read TGCGCCAGCAGCTTCTTACAGGCGAACACCGGGGAGCTGTTTTTT. Its protein is CASSFLQANTGELFF.

DNA for the CDR3: TGCAGTGCTAGAGATAAAGAGACCCAGTACTTC. Its protein product is CSARDKETQYF. The V gene is TRBV20-1, the J gene TRBJ2-5; D is unresolved. Per germline, CDR1 DFQATT and CDR2 SNEGSKA (reference sequence). The germline V and J ends were trimmed by 0 bases and 3 bases, with 2 bases remaining between them. This CDR3 contains 11 residues.

The chain joins TRBV6-6 to TRBJ1-6, with a tentative D call TRBD1 (6 bases). The germline V and J ends were trimmed by 4 bases and 13 bases, with 11 bases remaining between them. This CDR3 is 12 amino acids long. Germline CDR1 and CDR2: MNHNY and SVGAGI (reference sequence). CDR3 nucleotides: TGTGCCAGCAGTTTTCAGGGGCCTCCCCTCCACTTT. It translates to CASSFQGPPLHF.

In its sample, this clone was seen a few times. The chain uses TRBV29-1 and TRBJ2-1, with D possibly matching TRBD1 (5 bases). The germline V gene has CDR1 SQVTM and CDR2 ANQGSEA. Between the trimmed V and J ends, which lost 4 bases and 1 base, there was a span of 8 bases. The CDR3 spans 13 residues. CDR3 residues: CSVGPGSYNEQFF. CDR3 DNA sequence: TGCAGCGTTGGCCCAGGGTCCTACAATGAGCAGTTCTTC.

The genes are TRBV6-1 and TRBJ1-5; D may be TRBD1 (5 bases). The CDR3 is 15 amino acids. The V and J ends lost 3 bases and 2 bases respectively, with 11 bases between them. Germline V CDR1 and CDR2: MNHNS, SASEGT. The CDR3 nucleotides read TGTGCCAGCAGTGAGAGACAGAGTGGCAATCAGCCCCAGCATTTT. It yields the protein CASSERQSGNQPQHF.

The rearrangement joins TRBV12-3 or TRBV12-4 to TRBJ1-1, with D perhaps matching TRBD1 (6 bases). V was shortened by 6 bases and J by 6 bases, with 14 bases between the two germline ends. The length of the CDR3 is 13 residues. This chain's CDR3 is CASRRTVTPEAFF. The CDR3 DNA reads as TGTGCCAGCAGACGGACAGTTACTCCTGAAGCTTTCTTT.

V gene TRBV11-2 combines with J gene TRBJ2-7; TRBD1 matches 8 bases. The trim removed 0 bases at V and 3 bases at J, leaving 7 bases unmatched. Germline values: CDR1 SGHAT, CDR2 FQNNGV. This CDR3 spans 16 amino acids. The CDR3 nucleotides are TGTGCCAGCAGCTTAGATAGGACAGGGATTTACTACGAGCAGTACTTC. This encodes CASSLDRTGIYYEQYF.